Listed below are T cell receptor beta chains from one sample, sequenced in a study of OX40 agonist ivuxolimab in advanced cancers. Here immunoSEQ multiplex PCR was the method, and the copy in TCRdb shows in-frame clones only, minus some. The table records around 66,000 clones, approximately 90% of them present only once. The input for sequencing was CD4+ or CD8+ T cells sorted from blood, taken in a trial of the OX40 agonist ivuxolimab. These receptors were taken from an adult with an advanced solid tumor such as melanoma, head and neck, liver or kidney cancer. Both conserved end residues are trimmed from each CDR3. The order of the fields is V gene, J gene, CDR3 protein.

>TRBV11-3|.
ASSLDLGSEQY
>TRBV19|TRBJ2-5
ASSIDLEAQETQY
>TRBV5-1|TRBJ1-1
ASSLAGLLTEAF
>TRBV4-1|TRBJ2-5
ASSQIAGALQETQY
>TRBV27|TRBJ2-7
ASSFWGGNYEQY
>TRBV7-9|TRBJ2-7
ASRYSGGSYEQY
>TRBV19|TRBJ1-1
ASSIWGAAEAF
>TRBV6-5|TRBJ2-3
ASRISHTDTQY
>TRBV28|TRBJ2-7
AIEDRGGSYEQY
>TRBV27|TRBJ2-2
ASSPGTSTGELF
>TRBV7-8|TRBJ2-5
ASSLIALQETQY
>TRBV10-2|TRBJ2-7
ASSLAPRLDRAEQY
>TRBV4-1|TRBJ2-7
ASSQAGGEQY
>TRBV6-5|TRBJ1-4
ASSYSLEATNEKLF
>TRBV6-6|TRBJ1-1
ASSYGGNTEAF
>TRBV27|TRBJ2-5
ASSLDLKETQY
>TRBV9|TRBJ2-5
ASSVGGGERETQY
>TRBV14|TRBJ2-3
ASSQAPGDTQY
>TRBV19|TRBJ1-1
ATSRGTEAF
>TRBV28|TRBJ2-7
ASTVQGAGYEQH
>TRBV28|TRBJ1-3
ASSFFRSGNTIY
>TRBV19|TRBJ2-2
ASSIGRGYTGELF
>TRBV13|TRBJ2-1
ASRQGYNNEQF
>TRBV9|TRBJ1-1
ASSVGGTEAF
>TRBV15|TRBJ2-3
ATSSGLAHADTQY
>TRBV23-1|TRBJ2-3
ANRTPGQADTQY
>TRBV2|TRBJ2-2
ASSESLQGLLDTGELF
>TRBV29-1|TRBJ1-3
SSWDGGSGNTIY
>TRBV4-1|TRBJ2-1
ASSQWPIGGEMNEQF
>TRBV11-2|TRBJ1-2
ASSLDSGNYGYT
>TRBV4-1|TRBJ2-7
ASSQAYQGSTYEQY
>TRBV4-1|TRBJ1-5
ASSEQGWGQPQH
>TRBV18|TRBJ1-5
ASSPDRGFQPQH
>TRBV4-1|TRBJ2-7
ASSLTGGYEQY
>TRBV9|TRBJ2-5
ASSVQGLQLETQY
>TRBV19|TRBJ2-5
ASSNTRDLQETQY
>TRBV28|TRBJ1-1
ASSLGGFVPEAF
>TRBV27|TRBJ1-2
ASSFFPQGSYGYT
>TRBV4-2|TRBJ2-3
ASSQDHSQGGDTQY
>TRBV7-8|TRBJ2-3
ASSSTKSGTPLDTQY
>TRBV10-2|TRBJ1-2
ASSEVTGNYGYT
>TRBV6-5|TRBJ1-1
ASRPDLGLNTEAF
>TRBV18|TRBJ2-1
ASSPLKSFNEQF
>TRBV19|TRBJ2-1
ASKGRGLNEQF
>TRBV9|TRBJ1-1
ASSVDGGAGTEAF
>TRBV28|TRBJ1-1
ASSSDPAGGGPRAF
>TRBV28|TRBJ2-5
ASSKLRLADLTQY
>TRBV5-5|TRBJ1-2
ASSWGQGGGYT
>TRBV4-1|TRBJ2-4
ASSPIQGSDIQY
>TRBV7-9|TRBJ2-7
ASSPRDRGTGEQY
>TRBV12-5|TRBJ2-5
ASGPRTQGLQETQY
>TRBV5-1|TRBJ2-3
ASSLDVSATDTQY
>TRBV5-6|TRBJ1-5
ASSFGGGGQPQH
>TRBV18|TRBJ2-7
ASSSTGTGFYEQY
>TRBV27|TRBJ2-3
ASSPSTGLAALSTDTQY
>TRBV7-8|TRBJ2-7
ASSFSRADEQY
>TRBV27|TRBJ1-4
ASSVLVNEKLF
>TRBV7-8|TRBJ1-6
ASSSRDGSPLH
>TRBV9|TRBJ1-1
ASSVDREGAGMNTEAF
>TRBV7-9|TRBJ2-5
ASSSRQGQETQY